Presented here are 24 T cell receptor beta chains from one specimen sequenced in a study of OX40 agonist ivuxolimab in advanced cancers. The library was produced with the immunoSEQ multiplex PCR assay. The immuneACCESS repertoire file appears here via TCRdb, limited to in-frame rearrangements. These files lack a portion of the clones; in checked studies, under half of the deficit traces to unresolved V genes, and the cause of the others is not known. The sample table contains about 70,000 clones; only one count was recorded for approximately 90% of them. The biggest ten clones account for 6% to 8% of the sample. Sample: CD4+ or CD8+ T cells sorted from blood, taken in a trial of the OX40 agonist ivuxolimab. The source of these receptors is an adult with an advanced solid tumor such as melanoma, head and neck, liver or kidney cancer.

The chain uses TRBV15 and TRBJ1-5; D is possibly TRBD1 (6 bases). V lost 0 bases and J 6 bases, leaving 12 bases between the germline ends. Germline V gene data show CDR1 as LNHNV and CDR2 as YYDKDF (reference sequence). The length of the CDR3 is 15 residues. CDR3 protein: CATSRDLGAGQPQHF. The CDR3 DNA is TGTGCCACCAGCAGAGATTTGGGGGCAGGTCAGCCCCAGCATTTT.

The chain joins TRBV7-8 to TRBJ1-1, with TRBD1 as a possible D gene (5 bases). Germline V lookup: CDR1 SGHVS, CDR2 FQNEAQ. V gave up 3 bases and J gave up 6 bases, with 17 bases separating them. There are 15 residues in the CDR3. The CDR3 sequence: CASSLGQGGRPEAFF. The CDR3 DNA sequence: TGTGCCAGCAGCTTGGGGCAGGGTGGGCGGCCTGAAGCTTTCTTT.

The chain recombines TRBV4-3 with TRBJ2-7; possible D gene TRBD1, 6 bases. Germline V gene lookup returns CDR1 LGHNA and CDR2 YSLEER. The CDR3 has 15 residues. V was trimmed by 1 base and J by 0 bases, leaving 10 bases between them. CDR3 sequence: CASSQAGTSSYEQYF. The CDR3 DNA sequence: TGCGCCAGCAGCCAAGCCGGGACAAGCTCCTACGAGCAGTACTTC.

The chain combines TRBV5-4 with TRBJ2-7, with TRBD2 matching over 11 bases. Germline CDR1 reads SGHNT; CDR2 reads YYREEE (reference sequence). V shed 2 bases and J 6 bases; nucleotides not matched to a gene: 1. The CDR3 covers 13 residues. The CDR3 sequence: CASSLLAGVEQYF. The CDR3 nucleotides read TGTGCCAGCAGCTTACTAGCGGGGGTCGAGCAGTACTTC.

The chain uses TRBV29-1 and TRBJ1-2, with D possibly matching TRBD1 (6 bases). V was shortened by 7 bases and J by 4 bases, with 13 bases between the two germline ends. CDR3 length: 12 residues. CDR1 and CDR2 (germline): SQVTM, ANQGSEA. The CDR3 spells CSGLGQLYGYTF. CDR3 DNA: TGCAGCGGACTAGGACAGCTCTATGGCTACACCTTC.

The chain combines TRBV11-2 with TRBJ2-7, with TRBD1 identical over 10 bases. The CDR3 totals 14 residues. The germline V gene has CDR1 SGHAT and CDR2 FQNNGV. Trimming cost V 5 bases and J 1 base; bases outside gene matches: 2. CDR3 sequence (DNA): TGTGCCAGCAGCGTGGGACAGGGGTCCTACGAGCAGTACTTC. Translated: CASSVGQGSYEQYF.

The chain has TRBV4-1 and TRBJ2-7; 11 bases line up with TRBD2. V dropped 1 base and J dropped 5; count of bases not matched to a gene: 4. The CDR3 spans 15 residues. Per germline, CDR1 MGHRA and CDR2 YSYEKL. CDR3 DNA sequence: TGCGCCAGCAGCCAAGTCTTAGCGGGGGGGAACGAGCAGTACTTC. Translation gives CASSQVLAGGNEQYF.

V usage is TRBV2 and J usage is TRBJ2-5; tentatively, D is TRBD2 (5 bases). Trimming took off 1 base at V and 5 bases at J, with 14 bases between the two ends. Germline lookup yields CDR1 SNHLY and CDR2 FYNNEI. The CDR3 is 15 residues long. In nucleotides, the CDR3 is TGTGCCAGCAGTGAAGAGGACTTGCTTTGGGAGACCCAGTACTTC. It encodes CASSEEDLLWETQYF.

This clone was seen only once. V gene TRBV29-1 combines with J gene TRBJ2-1; 10 bases are a match to TRBD1. CDR1 SQVTM and CDR2 ANQGSEA come from the germline V gene. V shed 6 bases and J 6 bases; nucleotides not matched to a gene: 8. This CDR3 is 14 amino acids long. The CDR3 reads CSVQGTGELNEQFF. The CDR3 DNA reads as TGCAGCGTCCAAGGGACAGGGGAACTCAATGAGCAGTTCTTC.

The genes are TRBV6-5 and TRBJ1-5; TRBD1 matches at 9 bases. Trimming at V came to 2 bases and at J to 1 base, leaving 0 bases not matched to a gene. Germline CDR1 MNHEY, CDR2 SVGAGI. This CDR3 region has 15 residues. The CDR3 sequence is CASSYGTGSNQPQHF. The CDR3 DNA is TGTGCCAGCAGTTACGGGACAGGGAGCAATCAGCCCCAGCATTTT.

The V call is TRBV5-4, the J call TRBJ2-2, with unresolved D. Germline CDR1 SGHNT, CDR2 YYREEE (reference sequence). The CDR3 has 14 amino acids. Trimming removed 0 bases from V and 7 bases from J, with 10 bases in between. The CDR3 loop reads CASSLDRVRGELFF. The CDR3, as DNA: TGTGCCAGCAGCTTGGATAGGGTTCGCGGGGAGCTGTTTTTT.

This rearrangement joins TRBV7-2 to TRBJ1-1; no clear D gene. CDR1 SGHTA and CDR2 FQGNSA come from the germline V gene. Trimming shortened V by 2 bases and J by 4 bases, and 17 bases separated the two germline ends. The CDR3 totals 16 residues. CDR3 in amino acids: CASSLSDGMDGTEAFF. The CDR3 nucleotides read TGTGCCAGCAGCTTATCGGACGGGATGGATGGCACTGAAGCTTTCTTT.

The chain has TRBV27 and TRBJ2-5; 10 nucleotides agree with TRBD2. The CDR3 covers 16 residues. The germline CDR1 and CDR2 sequences are MNHEY and SMNVEV (reference sequence). V was pared by 4 bases and J by 4 bases, with 9 bases of the junction left unmatched. The CDR3 sequence: CASSSGSGGAGETQYF. CDR3 coding DNA: TGTGCCAGCAGTTCAGGGAGCGGGGGGGCCGGAGAGACCCAGTACTTC.

The count of this clone is one. The V call is TRBV7-8, the J call TRBJ2-3; D gene uncertain. The CDR3 spans 15 residues. V was cut by 1 base and J by 0 bases, with 8 bases left in between. Per germline, CDR1 SGHVS and CDR2 FQNEAQ. CDR3 amino acids: CASSLVGISTDTQYF. In DNA form, the CDR3 reads TGTGCCAGCAGCTTAGTTGGGATTAGCACAGATACGCAGTATTTT.

In this sample, this clone turned up once. The chain couples TRBV6-4 to TRBJ2-5; 14 bases map to TRBD2. J was trimmed by 2 bases and V by 4 bases; bases with no gene match: 0. Germline CDR1 reads MRHNA; CDR2 reads SNTAGT. The CDR3 has 15 residues. The CDR3 DNA sequence: TGTGCCAGCAGTGGGACTAGCGGGGGGCAAGAGACCCAGTACTTC. Amino acid sequence: CASSGTSGGQETQYF.

The chain uses TRBV6-5 and TRBJ2-2; D gene ambiguous. In germline, CDR1 is MNHEY, CDR2 SVGAGI. The V gene lost 5 bases and the J gene lost 4 bases, with 11 bases spanning the gap. The CDR3 is made up of 14 amino acids. The CDR3 is CASSSYLTTGELFF. DNA of the CDR3: TGTGCCAGCAGTAGCTACCTCACCACCGGGGAGCTGTTTTTT.

V gene TRBV4-1 combines with J gene TRBJ2-3, with 14 bases that match TRBD2. This CDR3 has 17 residues. Germline V gives CDR1 MGHRA, CDR2 YSYEKL. J was trimmed by 2 bases and V by 4 bases; bases with no gene match: 5. The chain's CDR3 is CASSPGLAGGLTDTQYF. DNA for the CDR3: TGCGCCAGCAGCCCCGGACTAGCGGGGGGTCTCACAGATACGCAGTATTTT.

The chain employs TRBV6-1 and TRBJ2-1; D possibly matches TRBD1 or TRBD2 (6 bases each). This CDR3 comprises 13 residues. Germline CDR1 MNHNS, CDR2 SASEGT. V was shortened by 3 bases and J by 9 bases, with 12 bases between the two germline ends. Here the CDR3 DNA reads TGTGCCAGCAGTGACACAGGGAGGATTGAGCAGTTCTTC. It yields the protein CASSDTGRIEQFF.

This sequence joins TRBV9 and TRBJ2-2; D is perhaps TRBD2 (6 bases). Germline V gene lookup returns CDR1 SGDLS and CDR2 YYNGEE. The CDR3 runs to 16 residues. Trimming shortened V by 1 base and J by 0 bases, and 10 bases separated the two germline ends. The chain's CDR3 is CASSVRRVSNTGELFF. The CDR3 DNA reads TGTGCCAGCAGCGTACGGAGGGTTTCGAACACCGGGGAGCTGTTTTTT. Full variable domain (missing parts from reference TRBV9 and TRBJ2-2): DSGVTQTPKHLITATGQRVTLRCSPRSGDLSVYWYQQSLDQGLQFLIQYYNGEERAKGNILERFSAQQFPDLHSELNLSSLELGDSALYFCASSVRRVSNTGELFFGEGSRLTVL.

The rearrangement uses TRBV6-5 and TRBJ1-1; D is undetermined. Per the germline V gene, CDR1 is MNHEY and CDR2 is SVGAGI. The CDR3 totals 12 residues. V lost 2 bases and J 7 bases, leaving 8 bases between the germline ends. CDR3 in amino acids: CASSYPEFEAFF. The CDR3 DNA is TGTGCCAGCAGTTACCCCGAGTTTGAAGCTTTCTTT.

The chain is built from TRBV7-9 and TRBJ1-4; D unresolved. Germline V gene data show CDR1 as SEHNR and CDR2 as FQNEAQ (reference sequence). V gave up 1 base and J gave up 5 bases, with 14 bases separating them. CDR3 length: 16 amino acids. The DNA for the CDR3 is TGTGCCAGCAGCTTAGTAGCTACGGCGCCAAATGAAAAACTGTTTTTT. It yields the protein CASSLVATAPNEKLFF. The full variable domain, rest sourced from reference TRBV7-9 and TRBJ1-4, is DTGVSQNPRHKITKRGQNVTFRCDPISEHNRLYWYRQTLGQGPEFLTYFQNEAQLEKSRLLSDRFSAERPKGSFSTLEIQRTEQGDSAMYLCASSLVATAPNEKLFFGSGTQLSVL.

This rearrangement joins TRBV5-3 to TRBJ2-5; 7 bases are shared with TRBD2. TRBV5-3 is noted as an ORF with a role that remains uncertain. J gave up 0 bases and V 4 bases, and 27 bases lay outside the gene matches. There are 22 residues in the CDR3. The CDR3 DNA is TGTGCCAGAAGCGTGGTTCTCCTCTTGTCGACTAGCCTCCGACTGTACCAAGAGACCCAGTACTTC. Protein product: CARSVVLLLSTSLRLYQETQYF.

V and J are TRBV7-6 and TRBJ2-2, with 9 bases aligning to TRBD2. The CDR3 runs 17 residues. Germline V gene lookup returns CDR1 SGHVS and CDR2 FNYEAQ. The junction had 9 bases not matched to a gene; V was cut back by 4 bases and J by 3 bases. CDR3 in DNA: TGTGCCAGCAGCTCGTTCCCAGCGGGGGGTCACACCGGGGAGCTGTTTTTT. It encodes CASSSFPAGGHTGELFF.

The chain carries TRBV27 and TRBJ2-7; no definite D call. V was clipped by 6 bases and J by 2 bases, with 11 bases between them. Germline CDR1 reads MNHEY; CDR2 reads SMNVEV (reference sequence). This CDR3 is 13 amino acids long. In DNA form, the CDR3 reads TGTGCCAGCAGCTTTCTAAGCCCCTACGAGCAGTACTTC. As protein: CASSFLSPYEQYF.